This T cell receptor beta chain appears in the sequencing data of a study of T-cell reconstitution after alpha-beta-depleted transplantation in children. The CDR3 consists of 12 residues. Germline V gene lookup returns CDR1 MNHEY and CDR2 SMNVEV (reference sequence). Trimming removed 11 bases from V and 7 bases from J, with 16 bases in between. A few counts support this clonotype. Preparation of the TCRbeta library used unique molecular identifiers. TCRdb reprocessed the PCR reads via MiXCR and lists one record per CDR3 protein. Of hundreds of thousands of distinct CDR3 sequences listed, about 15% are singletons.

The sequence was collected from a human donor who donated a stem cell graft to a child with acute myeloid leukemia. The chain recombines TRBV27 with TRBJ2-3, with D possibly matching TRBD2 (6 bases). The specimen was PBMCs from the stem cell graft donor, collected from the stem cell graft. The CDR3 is CAGGNDKNTQYF. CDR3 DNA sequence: TGTGCCGGAGGGAACGACAAAAATACGCAGTATTTT.